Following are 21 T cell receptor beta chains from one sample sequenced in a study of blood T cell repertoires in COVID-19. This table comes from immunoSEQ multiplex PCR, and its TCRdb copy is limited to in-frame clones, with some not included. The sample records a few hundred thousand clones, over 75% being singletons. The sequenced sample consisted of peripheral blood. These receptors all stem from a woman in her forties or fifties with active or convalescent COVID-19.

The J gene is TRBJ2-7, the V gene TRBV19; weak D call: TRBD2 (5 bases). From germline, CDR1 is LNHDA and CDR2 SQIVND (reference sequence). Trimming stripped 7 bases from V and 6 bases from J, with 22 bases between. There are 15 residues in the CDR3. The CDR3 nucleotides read TGTGCCAGTACTCCGAGGACGGACTCTTCTGTCGAGCAGTACTTC. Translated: CASTPRTDSSVEQYF.

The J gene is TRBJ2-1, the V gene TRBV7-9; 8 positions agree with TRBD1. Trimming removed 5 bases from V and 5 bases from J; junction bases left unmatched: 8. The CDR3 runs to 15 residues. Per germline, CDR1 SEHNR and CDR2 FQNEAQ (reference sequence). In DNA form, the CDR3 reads TGTGCCAGCAGCGGAAGGACAGGGTCAAACAATGAGCAGTTCTTC. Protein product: CASSGRTGSNNEQFF.

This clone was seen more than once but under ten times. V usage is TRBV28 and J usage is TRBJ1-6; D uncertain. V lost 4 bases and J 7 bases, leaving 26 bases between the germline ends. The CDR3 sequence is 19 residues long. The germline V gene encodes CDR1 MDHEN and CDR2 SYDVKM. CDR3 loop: CASSWPGARGLQSNSPLHF. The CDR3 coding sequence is TGTGCCAGCAGTTGGCCCGGTGCCCGAGGGCTGCAGAGCAATTCACCCCTCCACTTT.

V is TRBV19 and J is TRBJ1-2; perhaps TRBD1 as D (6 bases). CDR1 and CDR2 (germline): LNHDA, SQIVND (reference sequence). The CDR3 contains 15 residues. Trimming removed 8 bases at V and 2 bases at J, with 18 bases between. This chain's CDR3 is CASSLRDILNYGYTF. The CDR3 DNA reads TGTGCCAGTTCCCTCCGGGACATCCTCAACTATGGCTACACCTTC.

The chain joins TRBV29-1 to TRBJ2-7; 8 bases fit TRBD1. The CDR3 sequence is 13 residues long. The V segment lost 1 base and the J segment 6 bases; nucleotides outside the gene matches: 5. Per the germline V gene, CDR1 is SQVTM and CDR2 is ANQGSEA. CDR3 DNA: TGCAGCGTTGAAGGGCAGGGGGCAGGCGAGCAGTACTTC. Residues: CSVEGQGAGEQYF.

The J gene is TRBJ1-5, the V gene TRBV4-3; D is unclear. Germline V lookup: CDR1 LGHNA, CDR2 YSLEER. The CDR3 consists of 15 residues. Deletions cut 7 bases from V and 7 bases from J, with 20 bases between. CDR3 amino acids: CASTAIHSGKQPQHF. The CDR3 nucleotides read TGCGCCAGCACGGCGATTCATTCGGGGAAACAGCCCCAGCATTTT.

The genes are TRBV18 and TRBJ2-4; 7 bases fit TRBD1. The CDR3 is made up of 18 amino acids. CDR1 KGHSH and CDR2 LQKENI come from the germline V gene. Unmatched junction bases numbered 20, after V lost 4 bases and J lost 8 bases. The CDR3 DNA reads TGTGCCAGCTCACGTTCTTTAATGACAGGGACCCCAGGGGACATTCAGTACTTC. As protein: CASSRSLMTGTPGDIQYF.

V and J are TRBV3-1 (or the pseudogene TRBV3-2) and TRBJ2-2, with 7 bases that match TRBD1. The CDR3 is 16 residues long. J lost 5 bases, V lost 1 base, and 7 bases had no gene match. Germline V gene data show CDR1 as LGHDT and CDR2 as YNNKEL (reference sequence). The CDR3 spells CASSQVGTAPTGELFF. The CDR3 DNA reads TGTGCCAGCAGCCAAGTAGGGACAGCTCCTACCGGGGAGCTGTTTTTT.

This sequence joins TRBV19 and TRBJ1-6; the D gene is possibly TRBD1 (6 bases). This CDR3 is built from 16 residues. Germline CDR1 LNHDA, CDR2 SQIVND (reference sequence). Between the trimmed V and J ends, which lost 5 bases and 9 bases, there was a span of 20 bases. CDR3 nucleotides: TGTGCCAGTAGTCCACAGGGTAGTCCGGTATTTTCACCCCTCCACTTT. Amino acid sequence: CASSPQGSPVFSPLHF.

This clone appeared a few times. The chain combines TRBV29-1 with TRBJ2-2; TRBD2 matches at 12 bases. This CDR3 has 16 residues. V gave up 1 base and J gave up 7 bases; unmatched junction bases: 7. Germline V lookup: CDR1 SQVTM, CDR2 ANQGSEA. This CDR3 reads CSVEAGLAGRVGELFF. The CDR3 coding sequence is TGCAGCGTTGAAGCCGGACTAGCGGGAAGGGTCGGGGAGCTGTTTTTT.

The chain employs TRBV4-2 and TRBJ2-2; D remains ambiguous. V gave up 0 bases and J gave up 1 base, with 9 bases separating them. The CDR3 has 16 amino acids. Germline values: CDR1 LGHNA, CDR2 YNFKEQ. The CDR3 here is CASSQELNGNTGELFF. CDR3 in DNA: TGTGCCAGCAGCCAAGAATTGAACGGGAACACCGGGGAGCTGTTTTTT.

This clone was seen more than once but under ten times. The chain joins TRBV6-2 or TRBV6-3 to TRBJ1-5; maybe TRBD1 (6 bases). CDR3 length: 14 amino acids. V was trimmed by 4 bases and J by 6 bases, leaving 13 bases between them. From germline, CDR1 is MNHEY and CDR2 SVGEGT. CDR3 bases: TGTGCCAGCAGTTCCCGGGACATCGGTCAGCCCCAGCATTTT. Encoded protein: CASSSRDIGQPQHF.

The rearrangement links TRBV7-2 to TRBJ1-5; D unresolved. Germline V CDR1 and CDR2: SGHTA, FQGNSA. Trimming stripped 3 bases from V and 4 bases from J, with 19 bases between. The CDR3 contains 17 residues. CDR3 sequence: CASSFKSALGKNQPQHF. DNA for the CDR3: TGTGCCAGCAGCTTTAAGAGTGCCCTCGGGAAAAATCAGCCCCAGCATTTT.

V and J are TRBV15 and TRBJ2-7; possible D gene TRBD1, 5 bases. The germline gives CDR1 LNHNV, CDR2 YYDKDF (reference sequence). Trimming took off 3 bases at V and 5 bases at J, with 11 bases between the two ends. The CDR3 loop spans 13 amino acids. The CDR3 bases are TGTGCCACCAGCAGGGGAACAGGCGACGAGCAGTACTTC. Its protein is CATSRGTGDEQYF.

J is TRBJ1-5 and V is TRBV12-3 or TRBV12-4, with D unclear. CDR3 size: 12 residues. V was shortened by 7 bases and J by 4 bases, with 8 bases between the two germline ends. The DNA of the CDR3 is TGTGCCAGCAACGCGGGAAATCAGCCCCAGCATTTT. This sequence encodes CASNAGNQPQHF.

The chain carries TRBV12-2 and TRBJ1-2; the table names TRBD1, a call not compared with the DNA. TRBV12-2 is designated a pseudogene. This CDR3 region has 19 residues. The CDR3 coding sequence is TGTGCAAGTCGCTCATTGCAGCTGGGGGTCGACAGGGTTGCCTATGGCTACACCTTC. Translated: CASRSLQLGVDRVAYGYTF.

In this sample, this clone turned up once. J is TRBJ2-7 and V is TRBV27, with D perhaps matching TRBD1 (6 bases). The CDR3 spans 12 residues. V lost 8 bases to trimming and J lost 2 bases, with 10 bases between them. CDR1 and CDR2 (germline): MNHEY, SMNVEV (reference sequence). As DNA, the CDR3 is TGTGCCAGCGGTGAGGGGGCCTACGAGCAGTACTTC. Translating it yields CASGEGAYEQYF.

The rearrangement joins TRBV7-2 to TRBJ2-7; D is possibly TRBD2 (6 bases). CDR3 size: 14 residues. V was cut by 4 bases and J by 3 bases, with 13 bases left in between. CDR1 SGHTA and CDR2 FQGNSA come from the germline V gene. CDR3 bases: TGTGCCAGCAGCTACGGGACTTTACGCTACGAGCAGTACTTC. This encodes CASSYGTLRYEQYF.

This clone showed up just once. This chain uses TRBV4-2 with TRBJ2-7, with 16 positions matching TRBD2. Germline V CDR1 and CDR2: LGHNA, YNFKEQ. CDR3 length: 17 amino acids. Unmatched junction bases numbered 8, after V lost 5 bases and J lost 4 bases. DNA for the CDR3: TGTGCCAGCAGCGGACAGGGACTAGCGGGAGGGCCTTACGAGCAGTACTTC. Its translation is CASSGQGLAGGPYEQYF.

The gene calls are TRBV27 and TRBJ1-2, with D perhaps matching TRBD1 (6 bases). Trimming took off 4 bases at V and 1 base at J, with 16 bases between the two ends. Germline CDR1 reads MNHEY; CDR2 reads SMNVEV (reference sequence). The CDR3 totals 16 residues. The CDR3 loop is CASSYSQGSFNYGYTF. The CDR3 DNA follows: TGTGCCAGCAGTTATTCGCAGGGGTCTTTTAACTATGGCTACACCTTC.

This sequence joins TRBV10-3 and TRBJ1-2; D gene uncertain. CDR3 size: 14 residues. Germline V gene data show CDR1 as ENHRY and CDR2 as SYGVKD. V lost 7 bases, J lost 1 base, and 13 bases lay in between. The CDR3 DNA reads TGTGCCATCAAGTCCTCGACTGTTAACTATGGCTACACCTTC. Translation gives CAIKSSTVNYGYTF.